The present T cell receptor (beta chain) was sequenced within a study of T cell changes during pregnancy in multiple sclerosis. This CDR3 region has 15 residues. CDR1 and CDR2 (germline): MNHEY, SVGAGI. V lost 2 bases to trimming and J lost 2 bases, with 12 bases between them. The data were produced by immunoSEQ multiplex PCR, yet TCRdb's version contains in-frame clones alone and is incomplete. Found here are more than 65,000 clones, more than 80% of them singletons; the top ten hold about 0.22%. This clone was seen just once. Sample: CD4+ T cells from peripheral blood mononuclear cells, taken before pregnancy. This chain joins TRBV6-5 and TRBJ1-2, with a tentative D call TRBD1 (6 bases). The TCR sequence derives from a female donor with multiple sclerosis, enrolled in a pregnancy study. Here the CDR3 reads CASSYGQRLNYGYTF. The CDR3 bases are TGTGCCAGCAGTTACGGACAGCGGTTGAACTATGGCTACACCTTC.